These T cell receptor beta chains were read from a single sample in a study of blood T cells in healthy people across ages. Using its own MiXCR run on the 5' RACE reads, TCRdb lists one record per CDR3 protein. The sample consists of about 1.5 million distinct CDR3 sequences, 42% of them appearing once. The sequenced material came from blood. Receptors originate from a young woman in good health. CDR3s include the opening cysteine and the closing phenylalanine or tryptophan. The D gene is left open where the match is weak.

>TRBJ1-1|TRBV30|NA|13
CAWEAGMNTEAFF
>TRBJ2-1|TRBV13|NA|15
CASSPLRGSYNEQFF
>TRBJ2-7|TRBV2|TRBD1|13
CARKDRETYEQYF
>TRBJ2-3|TRBV4-1|NA|15
CASSQALLGLYGQYF
>TRBJ1-1|TRBV6-2/TRBV6-3|TRBD1|14
CASSRGQGGPEAFF
>TRBJ2-1|TRBV20-1|TRBD2|16
CSAAGTSGRAADEQFF
>TRBJ1-5|TRBV18|NA|14
CASSGDLGDQPQHF
>TRBJ2-5|TRBV7-8|TRBD2|17
CASSLTAAQREQETQYF
>TRBJ1-2|TRBV2|NA|15
CASGPNRAANYGYTF
>TRBJ2-1|TRBV9|NA|15
CASSVGGAAPDEQFF
>TRBJ1-1|TRBV7-2|NA|13
CASSLETATEAFF
>TRBJ2-1|TRBV5-1|NA|13
CASSLENRMRQFF